Reported below is one TCR beta chain. Produced via immunoSEQ multiplex PCR; TCRdb's table is partial and in-frame only. This repertoire shows some 220,000 clones, around 85% found once; its top ten account for about 2.5%. This CDR3 has 18 residues. After removal of 2 bases from V and 0 bases from J, the junction contained 9 bases not matched to a gene. CDR1 and CDR2 from the germline V gene are SGHTA and FQGNSA. The sample comes from a study of blood T cell repertoires in COVID-19. This chain links TRBV7-2 with TRBJ2-5; TRBD2 agrees at 10 bases. The source of this sequence is a woman in her seventies with COVID-19, enrolled during active disease. The specimen sequenced was peripheral blood. The CDR3 sequence: CASSLQGGLASYQETQYF. The CDR3 DNA is TGTGCCAGCAGCTTACAAGGGGGACTAGCGAGTTACCAAGAGACCCAGTACTTC.